Listed below are T cell receptor beta chains from one sample, sequenced in a study of blood T cell repertoires in COVID-19. The method was immunoSEQ multiplex PCR; TCRdb's version includes in-frame clones alone and lacks a portion of them. There are around 260,000 clones in the sample; approximately 88% occur only once, and 0.85% to 1% lies in the top ten. The specimen sequenced was peripheral blood. The receptors here all came from a woman between 40 and 55 years old who had recovered from COVID-19. Each CDR3 is given with its conserved first and last residue. D genes are given only for firm matches. Only some rows state a clone size, as once, few, many or a class for expanded clones.

d_gene | j_gene | v_gene | abundance | CDR3aa | CDR3nt
TRBD2 | TRBJ2-7 | TRBV30 | NA | CAWSVSGLAESYEQYF | TGTGCCTGGAGCGTTTCCGGACTAGCGGAGTCCTACGAGCAGTACTTC
NA | TRBJ2-2 | TRBV9 | once | CASSVEGGAMNTGELFF | TGTGCCAGCAGCGTAGAGGGCGGGGCAATGAACACCGGGGAGCTGTTTTTT
NA | TRBJ2-3 | TRBV30 | NA | CAWSPGLATPDTQYF | TGTGCCTGGAGTCCGGGACTCGCTACCCCAGATACGCAGTATTTT
NA | TRBJ1-1 | TRBV4-1 | NA | CASSQPPAGDGTEAFF | TGCGCCAGCAGCCAACCCCCGGCAGGGGATGGGACTGAAGCTTTCTTT
TRBD1 | TRBJ2-7 | TRBV5-4 | NA | CASSFDPDRGREQYF | TGTGCCAGCAGCTTCGACCCGGACAGGGGGCGCGAGCAGTACTTC
TRBD2 | TRBJ2-1 | TRBV19 | NA | CASSMGLAGGGNEQFF | TGTGCCAGTAGTATGGGCCTAGCGGGAGGCGGGAATGAGCAGTTCTTC
TRBD1 | TRBJ1-2 | TRBV6-5 | NA | CASSYGLSGQPYGYTF | TGTGCCAGCAGTTACGGTCTGTCGGGACAGCCCTATGGCTACACCTTC
NA | TRBJ2-3 | TRBV28 | NA | CASSRQSDTQYF | TGTGCCAGCAGCCGACAGTCAGATACGCAGTATTTT
TRBD2 | TRBJ2-5 | TRBV28 | NA | CASSFRGGTGYETQYF | TGTGCCAGCAGTTTTCGGGGGGGGACCGGTTATGAGACCCAGTACTTC
NA | TRBJ1-2 | TRBV9 | NA | CASSGKQERVNGYTF | TGTGCCAGCAGCGGAAAACAGGAAAGGGTAAATGGCTACACCTTC
NA | TRBJ1-1 | TRBV11-3 | NA | CASSLDGGPLYTEAFF | TGTGCCAGCAGCTTAGATGGAGGCCCCCTCTACACTGAAGCTTTCTTT
NA | TRBJ1-1 | TRBV28 | NA | CASRLNPGASSEAFF | TGTGCCAGCAGGCTAAATCCAGGGGCTTCGTCTGAAGCTTTCTTT
TRBD2 | TRBJ2-3 | TRBV29-1 | few | CSVEASGESTDTQYF | TGCAGCGTTGAAGCTAGCGGCGAAAGCACAGATACGCAGTATTTT